This is a list of T cell receptor beta chains from one sample in a study of Ad26.COV2.S vaccination and SARS-CoV-2 variants. Clones were read by immunoSEQ multiplex PCR, and TCRdb kept only the in-frame ones, dropping some. This table holds about 470,000 clones, less than 95% found once. The sequencing used peripheral blood, collected in a trial of Ad26.COV2.S vaccine versus placebo. Receptors were obtained from a person between 18 and 65 years old who received the Ad26.COV2.S COVID-19 vaccine or a placebo. Both conserved end residues are trimmed from each CDR3.

TRBV29-1	SVEDRSGSNYGYT
TRBV12-3/TRBV12-4	ASRLGLVQF
TRBV7-9	ASSLLGVSGANVLT
TRBV10-2	ASSESTKGGPQH
TRBV7-6	ASSMGKGPNYEQY
TRBV28	ASSLGGQLYEQY
TRBV10-3	AISESWLAGASDTQY
TRBV27	ASSLGGQHNQPQH
TRBV5-1	ASSLEAGFYEQY
TRBV9	ASSDGTSGKDRAEQY
TRBV28	ASRPVGALNTEAF
TRBV27	ASSFVAVNSPLH
TRBV28	ASSPGQYQETQY
TRBV5-1	ASSASGTSGSLLAAFGDEQF
TRBV11-3	ASSMGQGANTGELF
TRBV5-5	ASSASGTGGNTIY
TRBV11-3	ASSLKGNTEAF
TRBV28	ASSPNYVDRVYGYT
TRBV10-2	ASSREATEAF
TRBV27	ASSLRDRGTGELF
TRBV2	ASSAGTGDEKLF
TRBV9	ASSVALAEETQY
TRBV9	ASSPYRERYYEQY
TRBV1	TSSRFSSGRGSNQPQH
TRBV27	ASSFSGQGTYEQY
TRBV24-1	ATSDRTGGRTDTQY
TRBV15	ATSAPRSEPTDTQY
TRBV6-5	ASSPMNLQGEQF
TRBV28	ASSLSGPGSDTQY
TRBV7-9	ASSQIADTQY
TRBV6-6	ASSYGAPVTDTQY